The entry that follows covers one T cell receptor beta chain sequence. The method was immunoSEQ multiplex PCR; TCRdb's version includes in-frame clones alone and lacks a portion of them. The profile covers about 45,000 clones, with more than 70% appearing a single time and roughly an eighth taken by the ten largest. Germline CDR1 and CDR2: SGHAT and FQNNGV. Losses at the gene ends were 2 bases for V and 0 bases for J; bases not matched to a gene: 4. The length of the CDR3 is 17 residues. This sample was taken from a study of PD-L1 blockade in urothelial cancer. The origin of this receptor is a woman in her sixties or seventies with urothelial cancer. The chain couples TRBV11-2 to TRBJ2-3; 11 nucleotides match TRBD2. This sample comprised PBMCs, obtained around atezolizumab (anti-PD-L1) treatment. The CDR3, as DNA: TGTGCCAGCAGCTTACGACGGACTAGCGGGAGCACAGATACGCAGTATTTT. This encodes CASSLRRTSGSTDTQYF.